The rows below give T cell receptor beta chains drawn from one sample of a study of regulatory T cells in long-lasting Graves disease. One entry per CDR3 protein, called by TCRdb with MiXCR from the multiplex PCR reads. The data show around 500,000 distinct CDR3 sequences, roughly a sixth seen once. The same specimen was also included in a second study, on T cells in Graves' hyperthyroidism and ophthalmopathy.

Material: peripheral blood mononuclear cells (PBMCs), obtained at new diagnosis, from a patient treated with antithyroid drugs. All receptors come from a woman aged 40 to 65 with Graves disease. The CDR3 runs from the conserved cysteine through the conserved F or W. D genes are given only for firm matches. A clone size is listed for some rows: how often the clone was seen (once, few, many), or a class if it is expanded.

clone size: few; V gene: TRBV2; D gene: TRBD2; J gene: TRBJ2-3; CDR3 DNA: TGTGCCAGCAGTGTTAGCGGGGGTGGCTCGTATTTT; CDR3 protein: CASSVSGGGSYF
clone size: few; V gene: TRBV5-6; D gene: .; J gene: TRBJ1-1; CDR3 DNA: TGTGCCAGCAGCTCTGGGGGCCCTGAGAGATTT; CDR3 protein: CASSSGGPERF
clone size: many; V gene: TRBV30; D gene: .; J gene: TRBJ1-2; CDR3 DNA: TGTGCCTTGAGGGGCGCAGGGGCCTATGGCTACACCTTC; CDR3 protein: CALRGAGAYGYTF
clone size: .; V gene: TRBV7-9; D gene: TRBD1; J gene: TRBJ1-2; CDR3 DNA: TGTGCCAGCTCCCCGGGACAGGGGGCTCCTGGCTACACCTTC; CDR3 protein: CASSPGQGAPGYTF
clone size: many; V gene: TRBV12-3/TRBV12-4; D gene: .; J gene: TRBJ1-4; CDR3 DNA: TGTGCCAGCAGTCTACTCGGAGCCGGAGGGATGTTTTTT; CDR3 protein: CASSLLGAGGMFF
clone size: many; V gene: TRBV9; D gene: .; J gene: TRBJ2-7; CDR3 DNA: TGTGCCAGCAGCCAAGGCACTACGGGGGAGCAGTACTTC; CDR3 protein: CASSQGTTGEQYF
clone size: many; V gene: TRBV7-2; D gene: .; J gene: TRBJ2-1; CDR3 DNA: TGTGCCAGCAGCAATGTATTGGGTGAGCAGTTCTTC; CDR3 protein: CASSNVLGEQFF
clone size: few; V gene: TRBV4-1; D gene: TRBD1; J gene: TRBJ1-3; CDR3 DNA: TGCGCCAGCAGCCGCACGACAGGGGAGACTGGAAACACCATATATTTT; CDR3 protein: CASSRTTGETGNTIYF
clone size: few; V gene: TRBV6-1; D gene: .; J gene: TRBJ1-5; CDR3 DNA: TGTGCCAGCAGTGAACAGGGTCATCCTGATCAGCCCCAGCATTTT; CDR3 protein: CASSEQGHPDQPQHF
clone size: few; V gene: TRBV20-1; D gene: TRBD1; J gene: TRBJ2-3; CDR3 DNA: TGCAGTGCTAGTTCCGGACAGGGATATACAGATACGCAGTATTTT; CDR3 protein: CSASSGQGYTDTQYF
clone size: few; V gene: TRBV9; D gene: TRBD1; J gene: TRBJ1-2; CDR3 DNA: TGTGCCAGCAGCGTAGAGACAGGGGTGGACTATGGCTACACCTTC; CDR3 protein: CASSVETGVDYGYTF
clone size: many; V gene: TRBV28; D gene: .; J gene: TRBJ1-1; CDR3 DNA: TGTGCCAGCAGTTTGGGAGGGGCGGGAACTGAAGCTTTCTTT; CDR3 protein: CASSLGGAGTEAFF
clone size: .; V gene: TRBV2; D gene: .; J gene: TRBJ2-6; CDR3 DNA: TGTGCCAGCAGTGAAAATTCTGGGGCCAACGTCCTGACTTTC; CDR3 protein: CASSENSGANVLTF
clone size: .; V gene: TRBV9; D gene: TRBD1; J gene: TRBJ1-5; CDR3 DNA: TGTGCCAGCAGCGACGGGACAGTTGGTTTGCCCCAGCATTTT; CDR3 protein: CASSDGTVGLPQHF
clone size: few; V gene: TRBV18; D gene: .; J gene: TRBJ1-6; CDR3 DNA: TGTGCCAGCTCACCAGGACGCAATTCACCCCTCCACTTT; CDR3 protein: CASSPGRNSPLHF
clone size: many; V gene: TRBV11-2; D gene: .; J gene: TRBJ2-1; CDR3 DNA: TGTGCCAGCAGCTCCAGCTGGGACTCCCCTTGGAATGAGCAGTTCTTC; CDR3 protein: CASSSSWDSPWNEQFF
clone size: many; V gene: TRBV18; D gene: .; J gene: TRBJ1-1; CDR3 DNA: TGTGCCAGCTCACGGACTCAGAGCACTGAAGCTTTCTTT; CDR3 protein: CASSRTQSTEAFF
clone size: few; V gene: TRBV15; D gene: .; J gene: TRBJ1-1; CDR3 DNA: TGTGCCACCAGCGGGGACGTTGAGACTTTCTTT; CDR3 protein: CATSGDVETFF
clone size: many; V gene: TRBV28; D gene: TRBD1; J gene: TRBJ2-1; CDR3 DNA: TGTGCCAGCAGTTTATTTATATCGCCGGGACAGAGCTCCTACAATGAGCAGTTCTTC; CDR3 protein: CASSLFISPGQSSYNEQFF
clone size: .; V gene: TRBV12-3/TRBV12-4; D gene: .; J gene: TRBJ2-5; CDR3 DNA: TGTGCCAGCAGTTTAGGGAGGGGCCCAGTGTTC; CDR3 protein: CASSLGRGPVF
clone size: few; V gene: TRBV28; D gene: TRBD1; J gene: TRBJ1-2; CDR3 DNA: TGTGCCAGCAGCGTGACCGCAGGGGGCTTTGGTGGCTACACCTTC; CDR3 protein: CASSVTAGGFGGYTF
clone size: many; V gene: TRBV10-3; D gene: .; J gene: TRBJ2-5; CDR3 DNA: TGTGCCATCAGTGTAGGGGAGACCCAGTACTTC; CDR3 protein: CAISVGETQYF
clone size: many; V gene: TRBV11-1; D gene: .; J gene: TRBJ2-7; CDR3 DNA: TGTGCCAGCAGCTTATATTCGTACAGCTCCTACGAGCAGTACTTC; CDR3 protein: CASSLYSYSSYEQYF
clone size: many; V gene: TRBV30; D gene: .; J gene: TRBJ1-1; CDR3 DNA: TGTGCCTGGAGCGAGTCAGCTAACACTGAAGCTTTCTTT; CDR3 protein: CAWSESANTEAFF
clone size: few; V gene: TRBV7-9; D gene: .; J gene: TRBJ2-5; CDR3 DNA: TGTGCCGGCAGCTTTCCTAGTCAAGAGACCCAGTACTTC; CDR3 protein: CAGSFPSQETQYF
clone size: .; V gene: TRBV6-1; D gene: .; J gene: TRBJ2-3; CDR3 DNA: TGTGCCAGCAGAATGGGGGGCCAAGATACGCAGTATTTT; CDR3 protein: CASRMGGQDTQYF
clone size: few; V gene: TRBV4-1; D gene: TRBD2; J gene: TRBJ2-1; CDR3 DNA: TGCGCCAGCAGCCGGCAAACCGGGACTAGCGGGATCAATGAGCAGTTCTTC; CDR3 protein: CASSRQTGTSGINEQFF
clone size: many; V gene: TRBV20-1; D gene: .; J gene: TRBJ2-7; CDR3 DNA: TGCAGTTGCCGGGCAGGAATCTCCTACGAGCAGTACTTC; CDR3 protein: CSCRAGISYEQYF
clone size: .; V gene: TRBV7-2; D gene: .; J gene: TRBJ2-6; CDR3 DNA: TGTGCCAGCAGCTTAGGGGACTTCTTTTCATCTGGGGCCAACGTCCTGACTTTC; CDR3 protein: CASSLGDFFSSGANVLTF
clone size: many; V gene: TRBV7-9; D gene: .; J gene: TRBJ2-7; CDR3 DNA: TGTGCCAGCAGCCGCGCCGGGACGGTCTCCTACGAGCAGTACTTC; CDR3 protein: CASSRAGTVSYEQYF
clone size: .; V gene: TRBV27; D gene: .; J gene: TRBJ2-3; CDR3 DNA: TGTGCCAGCAGTTTACGTAGCATATCAGATACGCAGTATTTT; CDR3 protein: CASSLRSISDTQYF
clone size: .; V gene: TRBV20-1; D gene: .; J gene: TRBJ2-4; CDR3 DNA: TGCAGTGCTATGGGACTCAACATTCAGTACTTC; CDR3 protein: CSAMGLNIQYF
clone size: few; V gene: TRBV5-1; D gene: .; J gene: TRBJ2-5; CDR3 DNA: TGCGCCAGCAGTACAGGCCTTGGGGAGACCCAGTACTTC; CDR3 protein: CASSTGLGETQYF
clone size: few; V gene: TRBV7-8; D gene: .; J gene: TRBJ1-6; CDR3 DNA: TGTGCCAGCAGCTTAATGGCCGGCGGAAATTCACCCCTCCACTTT; CDR3 protein: CASSLMAGGNSPLHF
clone size: .; V gene: TRBV6-6; D gene: .; J gene: TRBJ1-4; CDR3 DNA: TGTGCCAGCAGTTACTCGACGGCCAGCAGAGAAAAACTGTTTTTT; CDR3 protein: CASSYSTASREKLFF
clone size: many; V gene: TRBV12-3/TRBV12-4; D gene: .; J gene: TRBJ1-1; CDR3 DNA: TGTGCCAGCAGTTGGCCGAACACTGAAGCTTTCTTT; CDR3 protein: CASSWPNTEAFF
clone size: .; V gene: TRBV20-1; D gene: .; J gene: TRBJ1-1; CDR3 DNA: TGCAGTGCTAGAGTACGGGGAGAACTGAACACTGAAGCTTTCTTT; CDR3 protein: CSARVRGELNTEAFF
clone size: few; V gene: TRBV20-1; D gene: .; J gene: TRBJ2-3; CDR3 DNA: TGCAGTGCGACGATAGCGGTTAGCACAGATACGCAGTATTTT; CDR3 protein: CSATIAVSTDTQYF
clone size: few; V gene: TRBV10-3; D gene: .; J gene: TRBJ1-1; CDR3 DNA: TGTGCCATCAGGGAGGCCAGGGAGTACACTGAAGCTTTCTTT; CDR3 protein: CAIREAREYTEAFF
clone size: .; V gene: TRBV19; D gene: .; J gene: TRBJ1-6; CDR3 DNA: TGTGCCAGCCTTGACGCCGGGGGTTCACCCCTCCACTTT; CDR3 protein: CASLDAGGSPLHF
clone size: many; V gene: TRBV7-9; D gene: .; J gene: TRBJ2-3; CDR3 DNA: TGTGCCAGCAGCTTGGACTACAGTACGCAGTATTTT; CDR3 protein: CASSLDYSTQYF